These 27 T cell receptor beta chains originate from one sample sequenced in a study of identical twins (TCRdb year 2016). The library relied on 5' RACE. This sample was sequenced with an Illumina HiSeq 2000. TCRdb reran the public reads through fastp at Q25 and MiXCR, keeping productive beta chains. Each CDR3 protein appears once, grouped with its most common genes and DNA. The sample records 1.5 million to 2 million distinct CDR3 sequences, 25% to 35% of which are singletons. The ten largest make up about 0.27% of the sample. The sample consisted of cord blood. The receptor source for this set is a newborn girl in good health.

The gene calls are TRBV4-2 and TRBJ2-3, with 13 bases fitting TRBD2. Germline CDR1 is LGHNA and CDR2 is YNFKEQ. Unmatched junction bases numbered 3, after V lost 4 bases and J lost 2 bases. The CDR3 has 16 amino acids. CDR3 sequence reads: CASSLTSGRATDTQYF. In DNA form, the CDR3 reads TGTGCCAGCAGCCTTACTAGCGGGAGGGCCACAGATACGCAGTATTTT.

CDR3 loop: CASTDGTIDHEQYF. The CDR3 nucleotides are TGTGCCAGCACCGACGGGACTATAGACCACGAGCAGTACTTC. This chain connects TRBV28 to TRBJ2-5; TRBD2 matches at 7 bases. The J call may be faulty, since TRBJ2-7 better matches the DNA end. CDR1 and CDR2 from the germline V gene are MDHEN and SYDVKM. The CDR3 consists of 14 residues.

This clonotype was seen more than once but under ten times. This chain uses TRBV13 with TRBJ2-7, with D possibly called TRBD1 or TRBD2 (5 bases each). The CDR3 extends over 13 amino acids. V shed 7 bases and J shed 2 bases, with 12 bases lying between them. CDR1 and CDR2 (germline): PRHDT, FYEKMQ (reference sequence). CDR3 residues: CASTRGVPYEQYF. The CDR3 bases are TGTGCCAGCACGAGGGGTGTCCCCTACGAGCAGTACTTC.

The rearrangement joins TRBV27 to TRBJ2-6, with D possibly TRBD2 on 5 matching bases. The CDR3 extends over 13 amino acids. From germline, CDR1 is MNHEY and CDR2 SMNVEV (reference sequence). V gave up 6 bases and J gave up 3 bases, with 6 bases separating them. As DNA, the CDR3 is TGTGCCAGCAGGGGAGATGGGGCCAACGTCCTGACTTTC. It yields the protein CASRGDGANVLTF.

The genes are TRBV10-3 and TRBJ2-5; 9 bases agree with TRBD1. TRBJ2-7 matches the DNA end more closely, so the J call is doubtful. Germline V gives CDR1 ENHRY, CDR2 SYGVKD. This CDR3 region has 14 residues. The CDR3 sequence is CAIRGQGQSYEQYF. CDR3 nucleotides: TGTGCCATCAGGGGACAGGGTCAGAGCTACGAGCAGTACTTC.

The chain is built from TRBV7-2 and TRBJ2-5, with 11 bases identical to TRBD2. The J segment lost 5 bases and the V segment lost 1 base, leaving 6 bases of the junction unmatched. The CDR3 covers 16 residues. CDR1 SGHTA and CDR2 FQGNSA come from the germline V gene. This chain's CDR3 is CASSLEGSGGAETQYF. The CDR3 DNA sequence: TGTGCCAGCAGCTTAGAGGGTAGCGGGGGGGCTGAGACCCAGTACTTC.

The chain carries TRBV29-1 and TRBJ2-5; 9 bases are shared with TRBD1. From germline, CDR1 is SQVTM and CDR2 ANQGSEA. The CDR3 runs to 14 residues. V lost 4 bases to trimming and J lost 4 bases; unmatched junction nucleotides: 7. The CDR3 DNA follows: TGCAGCGTTGGGTACAGGGGGCGACGAGAGACCCAGTACTTC. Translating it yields CSVGYRGRRETQYF.

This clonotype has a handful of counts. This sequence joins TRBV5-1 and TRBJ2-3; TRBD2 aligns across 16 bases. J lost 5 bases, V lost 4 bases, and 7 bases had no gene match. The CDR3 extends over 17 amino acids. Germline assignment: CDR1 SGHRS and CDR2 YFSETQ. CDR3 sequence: CASSLGLAGGRKDTQYF. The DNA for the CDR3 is TGCGCCAGCAGCCTGGGACTAGCGGGGGGGCGTAAAGATACGCAGTATTTT.

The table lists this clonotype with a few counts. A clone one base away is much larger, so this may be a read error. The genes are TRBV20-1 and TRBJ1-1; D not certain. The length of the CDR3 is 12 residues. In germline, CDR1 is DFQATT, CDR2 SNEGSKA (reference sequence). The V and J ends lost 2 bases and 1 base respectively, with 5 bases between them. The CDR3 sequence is CSARLGNTEAFF. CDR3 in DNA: TGCAGTGCTAGACTGGGGAACACTGAAGCTTTCTTT.

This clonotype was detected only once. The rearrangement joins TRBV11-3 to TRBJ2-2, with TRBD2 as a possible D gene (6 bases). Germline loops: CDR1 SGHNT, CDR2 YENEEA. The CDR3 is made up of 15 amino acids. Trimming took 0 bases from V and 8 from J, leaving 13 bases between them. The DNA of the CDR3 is TGTGCCAGCAGCTTAGATGGACTACTCGATGGGGAGCTGTTTTTT. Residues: CASSLDGLLDGELFF.

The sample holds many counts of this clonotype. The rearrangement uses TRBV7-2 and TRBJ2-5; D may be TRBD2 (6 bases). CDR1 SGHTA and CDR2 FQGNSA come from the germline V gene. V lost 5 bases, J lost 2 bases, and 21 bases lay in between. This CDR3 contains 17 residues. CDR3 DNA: TGTGCCAGCAGCCTCCGGGACTCTAATAACCTACAAGAGACCCAGTACTTC. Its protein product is CASSLRDSNNLQETQYF.

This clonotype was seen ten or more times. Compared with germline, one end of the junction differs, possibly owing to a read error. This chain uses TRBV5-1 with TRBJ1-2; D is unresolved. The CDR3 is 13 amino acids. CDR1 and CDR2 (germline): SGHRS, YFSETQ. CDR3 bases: TGTGCCAGCAGCTTAGTGGGTGGAAATGGCTACACCTTC. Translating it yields CASSLVGGNGYTF.

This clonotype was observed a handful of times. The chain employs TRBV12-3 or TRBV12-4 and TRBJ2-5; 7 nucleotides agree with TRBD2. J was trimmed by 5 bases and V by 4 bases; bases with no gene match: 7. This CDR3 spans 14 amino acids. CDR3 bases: TGTGCCAGCAGTTCCCACCTCGGGGGGGAGACCCAGTACTTC. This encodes CASSSHLGGETQYF.

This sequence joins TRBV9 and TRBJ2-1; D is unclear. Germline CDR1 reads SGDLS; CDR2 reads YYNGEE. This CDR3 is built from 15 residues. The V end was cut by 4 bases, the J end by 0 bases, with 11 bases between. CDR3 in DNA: TGTGCCAGCAGCATTAATGCGCCCTCCTACAATGAGCAGTTCTTC. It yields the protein CASSINAPSYNEQFF.

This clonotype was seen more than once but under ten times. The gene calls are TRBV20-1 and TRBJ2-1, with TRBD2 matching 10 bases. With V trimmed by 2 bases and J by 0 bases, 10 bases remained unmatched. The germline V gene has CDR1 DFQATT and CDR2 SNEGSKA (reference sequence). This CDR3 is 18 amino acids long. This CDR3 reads CSARSAGGPRSSYNEQFF. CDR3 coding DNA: TGCAGTGCTAGATCAGCGGGGGGGCCACGCAGCTCCTACAATGAGCAGTTCTTC.

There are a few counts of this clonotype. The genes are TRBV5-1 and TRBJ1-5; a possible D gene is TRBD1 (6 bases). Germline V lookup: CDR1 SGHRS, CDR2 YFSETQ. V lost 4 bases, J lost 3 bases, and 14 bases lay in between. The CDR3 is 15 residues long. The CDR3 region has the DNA TGCGCCAGCAGCACTGTCCCAGGGGACAATCAGCCCCAGCATTTT. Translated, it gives CASSTVPGDNQPQHF.

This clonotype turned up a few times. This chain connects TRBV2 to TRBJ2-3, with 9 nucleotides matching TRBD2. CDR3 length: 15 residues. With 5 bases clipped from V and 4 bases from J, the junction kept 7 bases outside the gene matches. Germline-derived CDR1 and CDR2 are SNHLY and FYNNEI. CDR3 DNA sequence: TGTGCCAGCAGTATGCGACTAGCGGTTTCAGATACGCAGTATTTT. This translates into CASSMRLAVSDTQYF. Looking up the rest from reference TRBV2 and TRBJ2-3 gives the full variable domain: EPEVTQTPSHQVTQMGQEVILRCVPISNHLYFYWYRQILGQKVEFLVSFYNNEISEKSEIFDDQFSVERPDGSNFTLKIRSTKLEDSAMYFCASSMRLAVSDTQYFGPGTRLTVL.

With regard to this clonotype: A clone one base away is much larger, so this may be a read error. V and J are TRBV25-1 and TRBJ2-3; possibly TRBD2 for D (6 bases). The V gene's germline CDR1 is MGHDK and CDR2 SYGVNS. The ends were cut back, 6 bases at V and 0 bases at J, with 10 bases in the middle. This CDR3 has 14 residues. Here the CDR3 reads CASRYSGSTDTQYF. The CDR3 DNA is TGTGCCAGCAGGTACAGCGGGAGCACAGATACGCAGTATTTT.

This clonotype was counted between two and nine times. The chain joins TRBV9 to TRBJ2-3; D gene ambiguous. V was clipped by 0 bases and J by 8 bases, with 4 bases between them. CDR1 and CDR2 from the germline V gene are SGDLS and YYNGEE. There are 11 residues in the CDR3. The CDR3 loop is CASSVEGTQYF. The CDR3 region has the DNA TGTGCCAGCAGCGTAGAAGGTACGCAGTATTTT.

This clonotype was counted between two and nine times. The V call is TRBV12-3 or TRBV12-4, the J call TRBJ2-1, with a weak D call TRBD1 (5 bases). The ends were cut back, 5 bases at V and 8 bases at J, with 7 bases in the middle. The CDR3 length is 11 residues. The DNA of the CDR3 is TGTGCCAGCAGTACACAGGATGAGCAGTTCTTC. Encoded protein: CASSTQDEQFF.

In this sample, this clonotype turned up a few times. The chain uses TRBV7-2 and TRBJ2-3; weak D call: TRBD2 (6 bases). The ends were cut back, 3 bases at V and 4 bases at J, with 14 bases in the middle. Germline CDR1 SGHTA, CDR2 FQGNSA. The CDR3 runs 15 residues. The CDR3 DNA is TGTGCCAGCAGCTTGGGCGGGGCAGAAGCAGATACGCAGTATTTT. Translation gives CASSLGGAEADTQYF. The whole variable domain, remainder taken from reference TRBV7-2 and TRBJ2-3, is GAGVSQSPSNKVTEKGKDVELRCDPISGHTALYWYRQSLGQGLEFLIYFQGNSAPDKSGLPSDRFSAERTGGSVSTLTIQRTQQEDSAVYLCASSLGGAEADTQYFGPGTRLTVL.

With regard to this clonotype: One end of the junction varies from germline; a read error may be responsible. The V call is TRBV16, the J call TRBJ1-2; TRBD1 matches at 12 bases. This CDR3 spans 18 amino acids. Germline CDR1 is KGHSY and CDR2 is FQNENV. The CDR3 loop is CAGSQSGTGGPSNYGYTF. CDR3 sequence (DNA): TGTGCCGGCAGCCAATCCGGGACAGGGGGCCCCTCTAACTATGGCTACACCTTC.

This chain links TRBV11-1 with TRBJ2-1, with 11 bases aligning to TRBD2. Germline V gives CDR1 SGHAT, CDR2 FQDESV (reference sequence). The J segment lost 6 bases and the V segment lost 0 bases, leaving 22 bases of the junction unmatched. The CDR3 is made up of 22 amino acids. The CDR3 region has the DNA TGTGCCAGCAGCTTAGCGATAATAGCGGGAGGGACCATGGAGCTTTTCGTCAATGAGCAGTTCTTC. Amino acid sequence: CASSLAIIAGGTMELFVNEQFF. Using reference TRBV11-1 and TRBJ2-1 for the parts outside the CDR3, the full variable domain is EAEVAQSPRYKITEKSQAVAFWCDPISGHATLYWYRQILGQGPELLVQFQDESVVDDSQLPKDRFSAERLKGVDSTLKIQPAELGDSAMYLCASSLAIIAGGTMELFVNEQFFGPGTRLTVL.

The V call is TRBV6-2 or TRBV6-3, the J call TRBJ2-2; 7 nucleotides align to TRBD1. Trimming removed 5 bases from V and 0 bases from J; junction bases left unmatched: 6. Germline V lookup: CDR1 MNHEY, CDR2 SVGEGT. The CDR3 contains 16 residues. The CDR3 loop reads CASSHPGQPNTGELFF. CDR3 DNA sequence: TGTGCCAGCAGTCACCCGGGACAGCCGAACACCGGGGAGCTGTTTTTT.

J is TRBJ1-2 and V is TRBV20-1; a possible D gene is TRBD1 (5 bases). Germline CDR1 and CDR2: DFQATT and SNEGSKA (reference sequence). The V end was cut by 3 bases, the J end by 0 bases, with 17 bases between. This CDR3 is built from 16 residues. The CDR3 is CSASAGGGFANYGYTF. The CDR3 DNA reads TGCAGTGCTAGTGCGGGGGGTGGGTTTGCTAACTATGGCTACACCTTC.

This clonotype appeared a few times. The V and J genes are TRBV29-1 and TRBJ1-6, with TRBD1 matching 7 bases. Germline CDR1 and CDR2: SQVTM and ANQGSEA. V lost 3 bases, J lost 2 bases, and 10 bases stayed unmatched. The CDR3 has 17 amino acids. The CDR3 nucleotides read TGCAGCGTTGACAACAGGGGAGTAATCACCTATAATTCACCCCTCCACTTT. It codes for CSVDNRGVITYNSPLHF.

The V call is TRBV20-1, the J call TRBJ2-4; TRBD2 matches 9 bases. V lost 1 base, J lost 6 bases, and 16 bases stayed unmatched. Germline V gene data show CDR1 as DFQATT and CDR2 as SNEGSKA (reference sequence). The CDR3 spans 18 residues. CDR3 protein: CSARAYYSLAGLVNIQYF. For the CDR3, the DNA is TGCAGTGCTAGAGCCTATTACTCGCTAGCGGGGTTGGTAAACATTCAGTACTTC.